Here is one T cell receptor beta chain with its context. The antigen remains unidentified. The study ran the assay at deep level. Generated by immunoSEQ multiplex PCR, the TCRdb table keeps only in-frame clones and is missing some. The table has nearly 1 million clones, approximately 80% seen once. The data are from a study of shared clonotypes between healthy human individuals. Findings and limits, study-wide: Naive subsets generally exceeded memory subsets in estimated richness. Sampling included only blood; tissue repertoires likely differ. Clonotype sharing among donors, it was expected, would be affected by sequencing depth.

With 0 bases removed from V and 0 bases from J, the gap between germline ends came to 6 bases. Germline V gene sequence: CDR1 SGHAT, CDR2 FQNNGV. The CDR3 loop spans 15 amino acids. The source is a man aged 18-30 years in good health. The sequencing sample was made of memory CD4+ T cells sorted from blood. The sample's subset: CD45RA-negative fraction. This chain joins TRBV11-2 and TRBJ2-1; D might be TRBD2 (5 bases). Here the CDR3 DNA reads TGTGCCAGCAGCTTAGAGGCGGGCTCCTACAATGAGCAGTTCTTC. It translates to CASSLEAGSYNEQFF.